Below are 30 T cell receptor beta chains sequenced from a single sample in a study of technical replicates of blood from four donors. The method was immunoSEQ multiplex PCR; TCRdb's version includes in-frame clones alone and lacks a portion of them. The sample lists tens of thousands of clones; approximately 78% were seen once. The sequenced material came from PBMCs. Source of these receptors: a human donor in good health. Some clones in this sample may be carry-over from other donors' samples.

This chain joins TRBV13 and TRBJ2-5, with 12 bases lining up with TRBD1. V was pared by 5 bases and J by 10 bases, with 11 bases of the junction left unmatched. Germline CDR1 PRHDT, CDR2 FYEKMQ (reference sequence). The CDR3 has 15 residues. CDR3 sequence reads: CASSGTGTGGRDQYF. DNA for the CDR3: TGTGCCAGCAGCGGGACCGGGACAGGGGGCAGGGACCAGTACTTC. The whole variable domain, filled in from reference TRBV13 and TRBJ2-5, reads AAGVIQSPRHLIKEKRETATLKCYPIPRHDTVYWYQQGPGQDPQFLISFYEKMQSDKGSIPDRFSAQQFSDYHSELNMSSLELGDSALYFCASSGTGTGGRDQYFGPGTRLLVL.

The chain couples TRBV6-5 to TRBJ2-1, with D perhaps TRBD1 (7 bases). Germline V gene sequence: CDR1 MNHEY, CDR2 SVGAGI. The CDR3 has 15 residues. The V gene lost 2 bases and the J gene lost 4 bases, with 12 bases spanning the gap. CDR3: CASSYGGGGYNEQFF. The CDR3 nucleotides are TGTGCCAGCAGTTACGGAGGGGGCGGGTACAATGAGCAGTTCTTC.

V gene TRBV18 combines with J gene TRBJ2-7; 7 nucleotides agree with TRBD1. V gave up 4 bases and J gave up 5 bases; unmatched junction bases: 5. The CDR3 spans 13 residues. CDR1 and CDR2 from the germline V gene are KGHSH and LQKENI. CDR3 protein: CASSLRQGHEQYF. The CDR3 nucleotides read TGTGCCAGCTCACTCCGACAGGGCCACGAGCAGTACTTC.

This chain links TRBV7-6 with TRBJ1-1; a weak D match, TRBD1 (6 bases). Germline V gives CDR1 SGHVS, CDR2 FNYEAQ. The germline V and J ends were trimmed by 1 base and 1 base, with 13 bases remaining between them. The CDR3 has 16 residues. CDR3 sequence reads: CASSLEAGAKNTEAFF. The CDR3 coding sequence is TGTGCCAGCAGCTTAGAGGCAGGGGCAAAGAACACTGAAGCTTTCTTT.

This clone was detected once. The V call is TRBV9, the J call TRBJ2-7; 9 positions agree with TRBD1. Germline V gene sequence: CDR1 SGDLS, CDR2 YYNGEE. The CDR3 extends over 14 amino acids. The V segment lost 3 bases and the J segment 6 bases; nucleotides outside the gene matches: 7. The CDR3 nucleotides read TGTGCCAGCAGCGGGACAGGGGTGTTCTCCGAGCAGTACTTC. It translates to CASSGTGVFSEQYF.

There are a few counts of this clone. The chain is built from TRBV27 and TRBJ2-1; TRBD2 agrees at 10 bases. J was trimmed by 12 bases and V by 8 bases; bases with no gene match: 10. This CDR3 comprises 13 residues. CDR1 is MNHEY and CDR2 is SMNVEV in the germline V gene (reference sequence). This CDR3 is CASALAGLRGQFF. In DNA, the CDR3 is TGTGCCAGCGCACTAGCGGGGTTAAGGGGGCAGTTCTTC.

This sequence joins TRBV5-6 and TRBJ2-7; 8 positions match TRBD1. This CDR3 region has 11 residues. Trimming cost V 4 bases and J 7 bases; bases outside gene matches: 1. Germline V CDR1 and CDR2: SGHDT, YYEEEE. CDR3 sequence (DNA): TGTGCCAGCAGCAGGGACAGGGAGCAGTACTTC. Amino acid sequence: CASSRDREQYF.

There are a few counts of this clone. The V call is TRBV5-1, the J call TRBJ1-5; D remains unclear. Germline CDR1 reads SGHRS; CDR2 reads YFSETQ. This CDR3 spans 13 amino acids. The germline V and J ends were trimmed by 2 bases and 2 bases, with 5 bases remaining between them. The CDR3 DNA is TGCGCCAGCAGCTTCGAGGGCAATCAGCCCCAGCATTTT. Its protein product is CASSFEGNQPQHF.

This chain connects TRBV18 to TRBJ2-2, with 14 bases aligning to TRBD2. This CDR3 region has 16 residues. Germline CDR1 reads KGHSH; CDR2 reads LQKENI. The J segment lost 6 bases and the V segment lost 3 bases, leaving 3 bases of the junction unmatched. The CDR3 loop reads CASSPTSGRAPGELFF. The CDR3 DNA reads TGTGCCAGCTCACCGACTAGCGGGAGGGCCCCCGGGGAGCTGTTTTTT.

The chain employs TRBV30 and TRBJ2-1; no reliable D call. This CDR3 has 15 amino acids. Germline-derived CDR1 and CDR2 are GTSNPN and SVGIG (reference sequence). V dropped 4 bases and J dropped 6 bases, with 19 bases sitting between them. CDR3 amino acids: CAWTGDSSSGNEQFF. The CDR3 coding sequence is TGTGCCTGGACCGGTGACTCTTCCTCGGGCAATGAGCAGTTCTTC.

This chain joins TRBV19 and TRBJ2-3, with 7 bases lining up with TRBD2. CDR3 size: 18 residues. Germline values: CDR1 LNHDA, CDR2 SQIVND (reference sequence). V gave up 0 bases and J gave up 1 base; unmatched junction bases: 10. CDR3 nucleotide sequence: TGTGCCAGTAGTATAGACCTTCGTGGGGGGGAGGGCACAGATACGCAGTATTTT. Translation: CASSIDLRGGEGTDTQYF.

This clone showed up just a few times. V and J are TRBV4-1 and TRBJ1-6, with D tentatively TRBD1 (6 bases). V shed 0 bases and J shed 10 bases, with 10 bases lying between them. This CDR3 region has 14 residues. Germline-derived CDR1 and CDR2 are MGHRA and YSYEKL. CDR3 DNA sequence: TGCGCCAGCAGCCAAGAAGGGGGAAGGTCACCCCTCCACTTT. Its translation: CASSQEGGRSPLHF.

The V gene is TRBV7-3, the J gene TRBJ2-3; 8 positions agree with TRBD2. CDR1 is SGHTA and CDR2 is FQGTGA in the germline V gene. The CDR3 is 15 residues long. V lost 6 bases, J lost 5 bases, and 10 bases stayed unmatched. CDR3: CASRSGLGGRDTQYF. The CDR3 bases are TGTGCCAGCAGATCGGGACTAGGTGGGCGAGATACGCAGTATTTT.

The chain carries TRBV21-1 and TRBJ2-1; the DNA was not compared with TRBD1, the D call given in the table. TRBV21-1 is a recognized pseudogene. The CDR3 length is 16 residues. The CDR3 nucleotides are TGTGCCAGCAGGGTTCTAGACAGGGGATCGTACAATGAGCAGTTCTTC. Amino acids: CASRVLDRGSYNEQFF.

This sequence joins TRBV7-2 and TRBJ1-1; possibly TRBD1 for D (6 bases). With 5 bases removed from V and 1 base from J, the gap between germline ends came to 8 bases. The CDR3 has 13 residues. Germline V gene data show CDR1 as SGHTA and CDR2 as FQGNSA. CDR3 nucleotide sequence: TGTGCCAGCAGCCAGGGGCAGAACACTGAAGCTTTCTTT. Translated, it gives CASSQGQNTEAFF. Variable domain in full (rest from reference TRBV7-2 and TRBJ1-1): GAGVSQSPSNKVTEKGKDVELRCDPISGHTALYWYRQSLGQGLEFLIYFQGNSAPDKSGLPSDRFSAERTGGSVSTLTIQRTQQEDSAVYLCASSQGQNTEAFFGQGTRLTVV.

The V call is TRBV9, the J call TRBJ1-4; possibly TRBD1 for D (5 bases). Germline V gene lookup returns CDR1 SGDLS and CDR2 YYNGEE. With 3 bases removed from V and 3 bases from J, the gap between germline ends came to 12 bases. This CDR3 spans 15 amino acids. The CDR3 DNA follows: TGTGCCAGCAGCGCCTACGGGGGTCCTAATGAAAAACTGTTTTTT. As protein: CASSAYGGPNEKLFF.

The rearrangement joins TRBV9 to TRBJ2-5, with TRBD2 as a possible D gene (7 bases). The CDR3 length is 15 residues. Germline-derived CDR1 and CDR2 are SGDLS and YYNGEE. Trimming took 4 bases from V and 4 from J, leaving 17 bases between them. Written as DNA, the CDR3 is TGTGCCAGCAGCTCTCAATGGGGGGGCGGAGAGACCCAGTACTTC. This translates into CASSSQWGGGETQYF. The full variable domain, completed using reference TRBV9 and TRBJ2-5, is DSGVTQTPKHLITATGQRVTLRCSPRSGDLSVYWYQQSLDQGLQFLIQYYNGEERAKGNILERFSAQQFPDLHSELNLSSLELGDSALYFCASSSQWGGGETQYFGPGTRLLVL.

The J gene is TRBJ2-2, the V gene TRBV21-1; the table gives TRBD2 as D, unverified against the DNA. TRBV21-1 is tagged as a pseudogene. The CDR3 loop spans 15 amino acids. CDR3 DNA: TGTGCCAGACCGGAGGGACCCGAAAACACCGGGGAGCTGTTTTTT. It codes for CARPEGPENTGELFF.

In nucleotides, the CDR3 is TGCGCCAGCAGCCAAGAGGCGCGGGCGGGAGAGCAGTTCTTC. Its protein product is CASSQEARAGEQFF. The genes are TRBV4-1 and TRBJ2-1; a weak D match, TRBD2 (6 bases). Per germline, CDR1 MGHRA and CDR2 YSYEKL. CDR3 length: 14 residues. V lost 0 bases and J lost 10, with 13 bases in between.

The CDR3 bases are TGTGCCAGTAGCTTGGGACAGATCACGAACACTGAAGCTTTCTTT. It specifies CASSLGQITNTEAFF. The chain combines TRBV19 with TRBJ1-1; TRBD1 matches at 7 bases. The CDR3 has 15 residues. The V segment lost 6 bases and the J segment 1 base; nucleotides outside the gene matches: 8. Germline lookup yields CDR1 LNHDA and CDR2 SQIVND (reference sequence).

This chain links TRBV5-3 with TRBJ1-3; 8 bases are shared with TRBD1. TRBV5-3 is filed as an ORF, its function uncertain. This CDR3 has 19 residues. Germline trimming cut 3 bases from V and 3 bases from J; bases unmatched to any gene: 17. The CDR3 protein is CARSSLGQGPVTYGNTIYF. Written as DNA, the CDR3 is TGTGCCAGAAGCTCGCTTGGACAGGGCCCCGTCACTTATGGAAACACCATATATTTT.

The CDR3, as DNA: TGTGCCAGCAGTGACTATCAGGGGAGCCCTGGTGGCTACACCTTC. Its translation is CASSDYQGSPGGYTF. The chain couples TRBV6-4 to TRBJ1-2; D is possibly TRBD1 (6 bases). Germline V lookup: CDR1 MRHNA, CDR2 SNTAGT. The CDR3 runs 15 residues. V was shortened by 1 base and J by 7 bases, with 16 bases between the two germline ends.

V and J are TRBV7-2 and TRBJ1-1; D uncertain. This CDR3 has 14 residues. Trimming cost V 5 bases and J 5 bases, with 15 bases left between them. Germline lookup yields CDR1 SGHTA and CDR2 FQGNSA. CDR3 DNA sequence: TGTGCCAGCAGCAACGAGGGTGGGCGAACTGAAGCTTTCTTT. This sequence encodes CASSNEGGRTEAFF.

This clone was found a few times. The chain couples TRBV27 to TRBJ2-1; D is perhaps TRBD2 (5 bases). V was shortened by 6 bases and J by 10 bases, with 22 bases between the two germline ends. CDR1 and CDR2 from the germline V gene are MNHEY and SMNVEV (reference sequence). The CDR3 is 15 residues long. In DNA form, the CDR3 reads TGTGCCAGCAGATATTCACCTGGGCCTACGGGAGAGCAGTTCTTC. The encoded protein is CASRYSPGPTGEQFF.

The rearrangement links TRBV5-4 to TRBJ1-6; D gene ambiguous. The ends were cut back, 0 bases at V and 8 bases at J, with 12 bases in the middle. The CDR3 loop spans 15 amino acids. The germline V gene encodes CDR1 SGHNT and CDR2 YYREEE (reference sequence). The CDR3 here is CASSLENGWDSPLHF. CDR3 bases: TGTGCCAGCAGCTTGGAAAACGGGTGGGATTCACCCCTCCACTTT.

This sequence joins TRBV4-1 and TRBJ1-2; 8 bases agree with TRBD1. CDR3 length: 15 residues. Germline values: CDR1 MGHRA, CDR2 YSYEKL. The V segment lost 0 bases and the J segment 4 bases; nucleotides outside the gene matches: 4. CDR3 residues: CASSQEKQGGYGYTF. The DNA for the CDR3 is TGCGCCAGCAGCCAAGAAAAACAGGGGGGCTATGGCTACACCTTC.

The J gene is TRBJ1-6, the V gene TRBV4-1; 9 bases agree with TRBD1. The length of the CDR3 is 16 residues. The J segment lost 9 bases and the V segment lost 2 bases, leaving 8 bases of the junction unmatched. Germline-derived CDR1 and CDR2 are MGHRA and YSYEKL. The chain's CDR3 is CASSQFLGQGISPLHF. CDR3 in DNA: TGCGCCAGCAGCCAATTTTTGGGACAGGGTATTTCACCCCTCCACTTT.

This clone was observed a few times. The rearrangement joins TRBV4-2 to TRBJ2-1; D might be TRBD1 (8 bases). The germline gives CDR1 LGHNA, CDR2 YNFKEQ. The CDR3 has 16 amino acids. V was cut by 0 bases and J by 6 bases, with 15 bases left in between. The CDR3 nucleotides read TGTGCCAGCAGCCAAGACGCACAGGGGGGGTCCAATGAGCAGTTCTTC. Translating it yields CASSQDAQGGSNEQFF.

The V gene is TRBV4-3, the J gene TRBJ2-1; TRBD2 agrees at 10 bases. J was trimmed by 4 bases and V by 0 bases; bases with no gene match: 6. The germline V gene has CDR1 LGHNA and CDR2 YSLEER. The CDR3 extends over 17 amino acids. CDR3 sequence (DNA): TGCGCCAGCAGCCAAGATCGTCCACTAGCGGGGTACAATGAGCAGTTCTTC. It specifies CASSQDRPLAGYNEQFF.

This chain connects TRBV4-3 to TRBJ1-4; perhaps TRBD1 as D (6 bases). The V gene lost 0 bases and the J gene lost 8 bases, with 13 bases spanning the gap. The CDR3 is 15 residues long. The germline V gene encodes CDR1 LGHNA and CDR2 YSLEER. Here the CDR3 reads CASSQDWGRGEKLFF. DNA of the CDR3: TGCGCCAGCAGCCAAGATTGGGGAAGGGGGGAAAAACTGTTTTTT.